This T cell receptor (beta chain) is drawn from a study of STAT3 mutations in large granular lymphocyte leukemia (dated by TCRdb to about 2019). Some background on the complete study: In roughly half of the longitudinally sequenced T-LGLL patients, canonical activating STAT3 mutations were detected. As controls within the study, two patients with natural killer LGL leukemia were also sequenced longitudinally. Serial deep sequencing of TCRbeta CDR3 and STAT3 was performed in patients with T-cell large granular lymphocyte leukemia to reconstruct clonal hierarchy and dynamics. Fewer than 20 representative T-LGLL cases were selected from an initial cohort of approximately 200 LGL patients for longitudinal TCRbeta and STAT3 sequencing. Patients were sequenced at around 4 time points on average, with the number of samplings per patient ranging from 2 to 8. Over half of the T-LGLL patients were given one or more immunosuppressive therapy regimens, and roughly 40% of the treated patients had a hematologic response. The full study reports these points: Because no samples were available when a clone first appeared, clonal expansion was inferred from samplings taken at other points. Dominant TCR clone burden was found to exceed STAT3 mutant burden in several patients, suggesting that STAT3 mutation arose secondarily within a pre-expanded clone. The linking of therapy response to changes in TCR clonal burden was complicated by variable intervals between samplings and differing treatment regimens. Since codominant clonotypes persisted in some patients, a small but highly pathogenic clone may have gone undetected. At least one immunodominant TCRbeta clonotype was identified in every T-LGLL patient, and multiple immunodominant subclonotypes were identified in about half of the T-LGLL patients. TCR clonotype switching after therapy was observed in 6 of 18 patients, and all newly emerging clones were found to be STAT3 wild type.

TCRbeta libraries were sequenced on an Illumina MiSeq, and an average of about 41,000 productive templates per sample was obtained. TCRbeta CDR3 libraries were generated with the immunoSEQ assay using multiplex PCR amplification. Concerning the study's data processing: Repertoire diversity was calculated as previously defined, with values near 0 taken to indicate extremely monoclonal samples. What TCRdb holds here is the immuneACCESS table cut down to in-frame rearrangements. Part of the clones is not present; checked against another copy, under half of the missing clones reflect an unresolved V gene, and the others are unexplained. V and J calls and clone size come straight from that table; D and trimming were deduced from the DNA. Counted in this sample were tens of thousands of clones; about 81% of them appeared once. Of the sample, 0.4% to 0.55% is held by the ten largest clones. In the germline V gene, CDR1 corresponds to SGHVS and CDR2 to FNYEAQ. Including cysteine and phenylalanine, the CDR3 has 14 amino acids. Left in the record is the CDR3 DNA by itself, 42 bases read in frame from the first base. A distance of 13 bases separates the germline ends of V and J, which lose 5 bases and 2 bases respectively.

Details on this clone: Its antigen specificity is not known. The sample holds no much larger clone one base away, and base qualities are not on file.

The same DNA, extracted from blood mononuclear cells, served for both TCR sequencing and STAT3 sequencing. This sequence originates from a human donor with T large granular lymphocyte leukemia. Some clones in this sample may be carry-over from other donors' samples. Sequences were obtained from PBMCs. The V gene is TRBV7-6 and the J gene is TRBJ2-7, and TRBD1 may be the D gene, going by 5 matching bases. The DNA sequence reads TGTGCCAGCAGCCGGACACAGGAGCCCTACGAGCAGTACTTC. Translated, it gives CASSRTQEPYEQYF.